The clone carrying this T cell receptor (beta chain) has only a few counts. These data are taken from a study of blood T cell repertoires in COVID-19. Study-wide context: Sites across the United States, Italy and Spain contributed samples from acute and convalescent COVID-19. Sample material is recorded as cDNA or gDNA derived from T cells, B-cell-depleted T cells, or PBMCs.

The length of the CDR3 is 15 residues. V was clipped by 6 bases and J by 6 bases; unmatched bases: 10. Germline V gives CDR1 MDHEN, CDR2 SYDVKM. Authors' analysis steps: Amplification of reference gene primers was used by the study to estimate nucleated cell counts. Clones were read by immunoSEQ multiplex PCR, and TCRdb kept only the in-frame ones, dropping some. The D gene and trimming were derived from the DNA, and the V and J assignments and clone size from that table. The profile covers tens of thousands of clones, with 90% appearing a single time and around 4% taken by the ten largest. Sequenced sample: peripheral blood. This clonotype originated in a woman of 80 years or more with active or convalescent COVID-19. The chain has TRBV28 and TRBJ1-1, with 10 bases matching TRBD1. The CDR3 region has the DNA TGTGCCAGCAGACAACCGGGACAGGGGTCCGCTGAAGCTTTCTTT. It encodes CASRQPGQGSAEAFF.